This T cell receptor beta chain comes out of a study of CD8 T cells in ankylosing spondylitis. Trimming at V came to 5 bases and at J to 6 bases, leaving 4 bases not matched to a gene. Germline V gene data show CDR1 as SGHTA and CDR2 as FQGNSA. This CDR3 has 13 amino acids. TCRdb recomputed calls from the 5' RACE reads with MiXCR, one row per CDR3 protein. The repertoire holds roughly 490,000 distinct CDR3 sequences, roughly 5% seen once, with around 3.6% in the top ten. This clonotype was recorded at least ten times. Its target is not known. The study, taken as a whole, reports: Roughly eight highly homologous variants made up a TCR beta motif that seemed to typify ankylosing spondylitis blood.

The TCR originated in a male donor with ankylosing spondylitis. Input material: blood, either unsorted or a sorted T cell fraction (not recorded which). The chain has TRBV7-2 and TRBJ1-2; TRBD1 matches at 9 bases. CDR3 nucleotide sequence: TGTGCCAGCAGCCCACAGGGGGCGGATGGCTACACCTTC. Translated: CASSPQGADGYTF.